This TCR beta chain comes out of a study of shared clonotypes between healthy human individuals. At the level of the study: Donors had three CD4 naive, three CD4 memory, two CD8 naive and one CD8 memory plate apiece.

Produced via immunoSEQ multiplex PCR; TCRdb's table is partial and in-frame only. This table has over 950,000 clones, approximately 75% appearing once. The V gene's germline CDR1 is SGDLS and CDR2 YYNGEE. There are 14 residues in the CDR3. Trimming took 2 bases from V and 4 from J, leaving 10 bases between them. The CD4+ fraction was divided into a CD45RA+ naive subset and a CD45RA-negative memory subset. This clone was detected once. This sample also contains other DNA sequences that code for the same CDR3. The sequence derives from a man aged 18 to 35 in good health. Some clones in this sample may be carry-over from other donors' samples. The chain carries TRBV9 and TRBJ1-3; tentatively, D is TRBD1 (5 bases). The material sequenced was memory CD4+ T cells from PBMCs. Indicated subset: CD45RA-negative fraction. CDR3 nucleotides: TGTGCCAGCAGCGTCGGGGGTGCCGGAAACACCATATATTTT. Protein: CASSVGGAGNTIYF.